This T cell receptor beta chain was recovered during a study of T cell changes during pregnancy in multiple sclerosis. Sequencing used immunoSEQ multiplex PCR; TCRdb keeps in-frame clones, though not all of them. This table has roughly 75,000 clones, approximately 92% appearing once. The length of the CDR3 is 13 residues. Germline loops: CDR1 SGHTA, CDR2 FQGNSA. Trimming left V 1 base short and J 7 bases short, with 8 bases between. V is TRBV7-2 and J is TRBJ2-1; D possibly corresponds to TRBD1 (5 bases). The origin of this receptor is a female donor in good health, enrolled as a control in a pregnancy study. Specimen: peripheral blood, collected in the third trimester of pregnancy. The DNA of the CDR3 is TGTGCCAGCAGCTTAGGGACACCGAATGAGCAGTTCTTC. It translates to CASSLGTPNEQFF.